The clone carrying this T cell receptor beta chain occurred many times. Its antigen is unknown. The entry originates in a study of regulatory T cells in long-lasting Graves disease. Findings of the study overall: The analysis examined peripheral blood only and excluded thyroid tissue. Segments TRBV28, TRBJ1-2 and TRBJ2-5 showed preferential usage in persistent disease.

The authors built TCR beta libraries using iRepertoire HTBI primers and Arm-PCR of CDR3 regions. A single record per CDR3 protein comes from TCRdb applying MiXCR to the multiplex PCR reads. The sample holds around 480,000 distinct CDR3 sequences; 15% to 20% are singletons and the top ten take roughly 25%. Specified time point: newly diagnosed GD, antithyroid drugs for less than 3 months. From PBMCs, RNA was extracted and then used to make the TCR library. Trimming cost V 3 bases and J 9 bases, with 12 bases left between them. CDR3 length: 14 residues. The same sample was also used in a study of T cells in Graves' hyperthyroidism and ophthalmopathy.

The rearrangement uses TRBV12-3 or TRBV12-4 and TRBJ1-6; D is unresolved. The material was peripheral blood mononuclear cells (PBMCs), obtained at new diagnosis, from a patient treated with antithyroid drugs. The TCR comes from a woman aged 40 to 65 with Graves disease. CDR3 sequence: CASSFEPKGSPLHF. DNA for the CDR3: TGTGCCAGCAGTTTCGAACCAAAGGGTTCACCCCTCCACTTT.